Presented here are 20 T cell receptor beta chains from one specimen sequenced in a study of blood T cell repertoires in COVID-19. Clones were read by immunoSEQ multiplex PCR, and TCRdb kept only the in-frame ones, dropping some. The sample consists of 150,000 to 200,000 clones, around 81% of them appearing once. Sequencing was carried out using peripheral blood. The receptors originated from a human donor with acute or convalescent COVID-19. The donor label of this sample is uncertain.

This clone was seen more than once but under ten times. J is TRBJ2-5 and V is TRBV20-1; 12 bases align to TRBD2. The CDR3 covers 17 residues. V gave up 3 bases and J gave up 1 base; unmatched junction bases: 9. Germline V gene sequence: CDR1 DFQATT, CDR2 SNEGSKA (reference sequence). Written as DNA, the CDR3 is TGCAGTGCTAGTCGGTCTAGCGGGGGGGGGACCCAAGAGACCCAGTACTTC. The encoded protein is CSASRSSGGGTQETQYF.

The chain is built from TRBV13 and TRBJ2-3; 11 bases line up with TRBD2. V shed 5 bases and J 6 bases; nucleotides not matched to a gene: 4. The CDR3 has 14 amino acids. Germline V gene data show CDR1 as PRHDT and CDR2 as FYEKMQ (reference sequence). The CDR3 DNA reads TGTGCCAGCAGCAGTAGCGGGGGGGCCGATACGCAGTATTTT. This codes for CASSSSGGADTQYF.

This chain uses TRBV7-9 with TRBJ2-5; TRBD2 aligns across 9 bases. The CDR3 has 15 amino acids. The germline gives CDR1 SEHNR, CDR2 FQNEAQ (reference sequence). Losses at the gene ends were 5 bases for V and 2 bases for J; bases not matched to a gene: 6. The DNA for the CDR3 is TGTGCCAGCAGCACGGGACTAGCTCTGCAAGAGACCCAGTACTTC. Amino acids: CASSTGLALQETQYF.

The CDR3 spells CASSGRGNQPQHF. The CDR3 coding sequence is TGTGCCAGCAGCGGCAGGGGGAATCAGCCCCAGCATTTT. The rearrangement links TRBV7-2 to TRBJ1-5, with TRBD1 matching 7 bases. The CDR3 consists of 13 residues. The J segment lost 4 bases and the V segment lost 5 bases, leaving 2 bases of the junction unmatched. Germline CDR1 reads SGHTA; CDR2 reads FQGNSA.

The V call is TRBV20-1, the J call TRBJ2-3; D is ambiguous. The CDR3 spans 14 residues. Germline lookup yields CDR1 DFQATT and CDR2 SNEGSKA (reference sequence). V was shortened by 3 bases and J by 0 bases, with 10 bases between the two germline ends. CDR3 in DNA: TGCAGTGCTAGTGGCGCGCGTAGCACAGATACGCAGTATTTT. This encodes CSASGARSTDTQYF.

The chain links TRBV30 to TRBJ1-2; TRBD1 agrees at 9 bases. The CDR3 runs to 15 residues. Germline V gene data show CDR1 as GTSNPN and CDR2 as SVGIG (reference sequence). Trimming cost V 2 bases and J 4 bases; bases outside gene matches: 8. The chain's CDR3 is CAWSPAGTGFYGYTF. The CDR3 bases are TGTGCCTGGAGTCCTGCCGGGACAGGGTTCTATGGCTACACCTTC.

The chain combines TRBV7-7 with TRBJ2-7, with 7 bases lining up with TRBD1. CDR1 is SSHAT, CDR2 FNYEAQ, per germline (reference sequence). Unmatched junction bases numbered 6, after V lost 5 bases and J lost 5 bases. This CDR3 comprises 13 residues. The CDR3 nucleotides read TGTGCCAGCAGCCCGGGACAGTTCGACGAGCAGTACTTC. This codes for CASSPGQFDEQYF.

The V and J genes are TRBV29-1 and TRBJ2-3, with 7 bases aligning to TRBD2. The junction had 5 bases not matched to a gene; V was cut back by 1 base and J by 1 base. CDR1 and CDR2 from the germline V gene are SQVTM and ANQGSEA. The CDR3 is 15 residues long. The CDR3: CSVEGRLAGTDTQYF. In DNA, the CDR3 is TGCAGCGTTGAAGGGAGACTAGCTGGCACAGATACGCAGTATTTT.

V usage is TRBV27 and J usage is TRBJ1-2; TRBD1 aligns across 11 bases. From germline, CDR1 is MNHEY and CDR2 SMNVEV (reference sequence). The V and J ends lost 2 bases and 2 bases, in that order; junction bases with no gene match: 7. This CDR3 is built from 17 residues. CDR3 coding DNA: TGTGCCAGCAGTTTAAAAGGCGGACAGGGGGCGAACTATGGCTACACCTTC. Translation: CASSLKGGQGANYGYTF.

The chain recombines TRBV6-5 with TRBJ2-7; 8 bases map to TRBD1. This CDR3 spans 12 amino acids. Per germline, CDR1 MNHEY and CDR2 SVGAGI. The V and J ends lost 6 bases and 5 bases, in that order; junction bases with no gene match: 3. The CDR3 bases are TGTGCCAGCAGGGGACAGGCCGACGAGCAGTACTTC. This sequence encodes CASRGQADEQYF.

This chain uses TRBV10-3 with TRBJ2-3; 8 bases align to TRBD1. V gave up 0 bases and J gave up 3 bases; unmatched junction bases: 8. The CDR3 spans 17 residues. Looked up from germline, CDR1 is ENHRY and CDR2 is SYGVKD. The CDR3 spells CAISESQGQGLTDTQYF. For the CDR3, the DNA is TGTGCCATCAGTGAGTCTCAAGGACAGGGTTTAACAGATACGCAGTATTTT.

This clone has more than one count but fewer than ten. The chain employs TRBV2 and TRBJ2-3; TRBD2 matches 7 bases. Germline lookup yields CDR1 SNHLY and CDR2 FYNNEI. Trimming removed 11 bases from V and 8 bases from J; junction bases left unmatched: 19. The CDR3 totals 15 residues. The chain's CDR3 is CAGQTSGANSGTQYF. The DNA of the CDR3 is TGTGCCGGGCAAACCAGCGGGGCGAATTCGGGTACGCAGTATTTT.

The rearrangement joins TRBV28 to TRBJ2-7; TRBD2 matches 8 bases. Germline V gene sequence: CDR1 MDHEN, CDR2 SYDVKM. With 5 bases clipped from V and 2 bases from J, the junction kept 8 bases outside the gene matches. The CDR3 runs 15 residues. CDR3 bases: TGTGCCAGCAGTCCCTCTAGCGGGTGGACCTACGAGCAGTACTTC. Protein sequence: CASSPSSGWTYEQYF.

In regard to this clone: The sample contains more than one DNA sequence encoding this CDR3. V and J are TRBV5-1 and TRBJ1-4; maybe TRBD1 (5 bases). The CDR3 contains 14 residues. The V gene lost 0 bases and the J gene lost 7 bases, with 10 bases spanning the gap. Germline loops: CDR1 SGHRS, CDR2 YFSETQ. The CDR3 sequence is CASSLGSGSEKLFF. The DNA of the CDR3 is TGCGCCAGCAGCTTGGGGTCAGGGTCTGAAAAACTGTTTTTT.

V usage is TRBV4-2 and J usage is TRBJ2-7; the D gene is possibly TRBD1 (5 bases). Between the trimmed V and J ends, which lost 0 bases and 2 bases, there was a span of 14 bases. CDR3 length equals 16 residues. The germline CDR1 and CDR2 sequences are LGHNA and YNFKEQ. The CDR3: CASSQETTGNAYEQYF. The CDR3 DNA reads as TGTGCCAGCAGCCAAGAAACCACAGGAAACGCCTACGAGCAGTACTTC.

CDR3 in amino acids: CASSLALRRDPKQPQHF. The CDR3 bases are TGCGCCAGCAGCTTGGCCCTTCGGAGGGATCCTAAACAGCCCCAGCATTTT. The genes are TRBV5-1 and TRBJ1-5, with unresolved D. V lost 0 bases and J 7 bases, leaving 20 bases between the germline ends. This CDR3 is built from 17 residues. The germline gives CDR1 SGHRS, CDR2 YFSETQ.

The chain recombines TRBV2 with TRBJ2-5, with 8 bases fitting TRBD2. Losses at the gene ends were 5 bases for V and 7 bases for J; bases not matched to a gene: 15. Germline V lookup: CDR1 SNHLY, CDR2 FYNNEI. This CDR3 is 16 amino acids long. The CDR3 nucleotides are TGTGCCAGCAGTACATCCGGACTAGCCGCCGAGGGGACCCAGTACTTC. It yields the protein CASSTSGLAAEGTQYF.

This rearrangement joins TRBV6-6 to TRBJ1-4; 7 positions agree with TRBD1. CDR3 length equals 14 residues. After removal of 2 bases from V and 10 bases from J, the junction contained 7 bases not matched to a gene. The germline CDR1 and CDR2 sequences are MNHNY and SVGAGI (reference sequence). Written as DNA, the CDR3 is TGTGCCAGCAGTTACGCGACAGGGTCAGGAAAACTGTTTTTT. It codes for CASSYATGSGKLFF.

In its sample, this clone was seen once. The rearrangement uses TRBV19 and TRBJ2-2, with 10 bases lining up with TRBD2. The trim removed 4 bases at V and 3 bases at J, leaving 5 bases unmatched. The length of the CDR3 is 16 residues. Germline V gene lookup returns CDR1 LNHDA and CDR2 SQIVND (reference sequence). CDR3 in DNA: TGTGCCAGTAGTACTCTAGCGGGAGAGGACACCGGGGAGCTGTTTTTT. Translating gives CASSTLAGEDTGELFF.

This chain links TRBV2 with TRBJ1-6; 12 nucleotides match TRBD1. There are 16 residues in the CDR3. With 3 bases clipped from V and 7 bases from J, the junction kept 4 bases outside the gene matches. Germline V lookup: CDR1 SNHLY, CDR2 FYNNEI. The DNA for the CDR3 is TGTGCCAGCAGTGAGGGACAGGGGGCTTGGAATTCACCCCTCCACTTT. This encodes CASSEGQGAWNSPLHF.